These T cell receptor beta chains were read from a single sample in a study of human T cells and chemical hapten exposure. TCRdb analysed the RACE reads with MiXCR anew, one entry per CDR3 protein. Here the sample spans roughly 380,000 distinct CDR3 sequences, 4% to 6% being singletons. The material sequenced was whole blood, taken in connection with sensitization to the hapten diphenylcyclopropenone (DPC). These TCRs come from a woman aged 45-60 years with alopecia areata. Some clones in this sample may be carry-over from other donors' samples. Both conserved end residues are trimmed from each CDR3.

cdr3_aa j_call v_call
AISGSGGTDTQY TRBJ2-3 TRBV10-3
ASSEGLYTEAF TRBJ1-1 TRBV5-1
ASSYLDSNQPQH TRBJ1-5 TRBV6-2/TRBV6-3
ASSENSEQY TRBJ2-7 TRBV10-2
ASSYLGLADEQF TRBJ2-1 TRBV6-5
ASSGTGFADTQY TRBJ2-3 TRBV5-1
ASSLWGAGLNTEAF TRBJ1-1 TRBV28
SAEGTGTYNEQF TRBJ2-1 TRBV29-1
ATRQEGGSYEQY TRBJ2-7 TRBV15
AWSASGDYEQY TRBJ2-7 TRBV30
SVPRQGGNEQF TRBJ2-1 TRBV29-1
ASSPPGGRQETQY TRBJ2-5 TRBV7-7
ASSPWGGGNEQF TRBJ2-1 TRBV12-3/TRBV12-4
AVSANTEAF TRBJ1-1 TRBV10-3
ASSPTLTDTQY TRBJ2-3 TRBV9
ASRTDRTQPQH TRBJ1-5 TRBV2
SVRMVGGHYEQY TRBJ2-7 TRBV29-1
ASSIGQGAGYT TRBJ1-2 TRBV5-1
ASSIETGRANEQF TRBJ2-1 TRBV19
ASTRRQGSGANVLT TRBJ2-6 TRBV12-3/TRBV12-4
ASGGVNSNQPQH TRBJ1-5 TRBV27
SARVPGGGLAGGTSTDTQY TRBJ2-3 TRBV20-1
ASSYSIAGGGETQY TRBJ2-5 TRBV6-5
ASSQDRSGSIGDEQY TRBJ2-7 TRBV4-2
ASSEGASSGNTIY TRBJ1-3 TRBV2
ASSPLASSNSPLH TRBJ1-6 TRBV18
ASKIPGRDGYT TRBJ1-2 TRBV27
ASSLQGLNEQF TRBJ2-1 TRBV28
ASSFQGSWYQPQH TRBJ1-5 TRBV28
ASSDDSSGANVLT TRBJ2-6 TRBV6-1
ASSPTPGPVGEQF TRBJ2-1 TRBV5-1
ASSQVWQGNTEAF TRBJ1-1 TRBV4-2
ATSRESGGAKDTQY TRBJ2-3 TRBV15
ASSLLPGGGADTQY TRBJ2-3 TRBV7-3
ASSSMTVSNQPQH TRBJ1-5 TRBV12-3/TRBV12-4
ASRRSSFQGRNTEAF TRBJ1-1 TRBV12-3/TRBV12-4
ASSQTVHYGYT TRBJ1-2 TRBV6-6
ASSWGGTGELF TRBJ2-2 TRBV27
SASGLVYEQY TRBJ2-7 TRBV20-1
ASSQDTMSYSGNTIY TRBJ1-3 TRBV7-6
ASSLNRATLNTEAF TRBJ1-1 TRBV5-1